These 29 T cell receptor beta chains were sequenced from one sample in a study of cytomegalovirus exposure and HLA in healthy donors. Use of 60 Vbeta and 13 Jbeta primers characterized the PCR. Measured with immunoSEQ multiplex PCR; TCRdb has only the in-frame clones, and not every one. The sample has 150,000 to 200,000 clones, 75% seen once. Sequences were obtained from PBMCs. The receptors were sampled from a male donor in good health and CMV-seronegative.

This clone was recorded a few times. The CDR3 sequence: CASSGGTFGETQYF. The CDR3 nucleotides read TGTGCCAGCAGCGGGGGGACATTCGGAGAGACCCAGTACTTC. The V gene is TRBV9, the J gene TRBJ2-5; maybe TRBD1 (6 bases). This CDR3 contains 14 residues. In germline, CDR1 is SGDLS, CDR2 YYNGEE. Trimming left V 3 bases short and J 4 bases short, with 13 bases between.

The chain links TRBV30 to TRBJ2-2; TRBD2 is a possible D gene (6 bases). CDR1 and CDR2 from the germline V gene are GTSNPN and SVGIG (reference sequence). Between the trimmed V and J ends, which lost 4 bases and 2 bases, there was a span of 14 bases. The CDR3 extends over 15 amino acids. The CDR3 coding sequence is TGTGCCTGGATTCCGGGACTGAGAAACACCGGGGAGCTGTTTTTT. Translation gives CAWIPGLRNTGELFF.

This sequence joins TRBV13 and TRBJ1-1; tentatively, D is TRBD1 (6 bases). Trimming stripped 0 bases from V and 3 bases from J, with 17 bases between. This CDR3 is built from 17 residues. Looked up from germline, CDR1 is PRHDT and CDR2 is FYEKMQ (reference sequence). The CDR3 DNA is TGTGCCAGCAGCTTAGGGACAGGCGCTACGTTCTACACTGAAGCTTTCTTT. The encoded protein is CASSLGTGATFYTEAFF.

The chain combines TRBV7-9 with TRBJ2-7; D remains ambiguous. Trimming pared 2 bases from V and 5 bases from J, leaving 4 bases between. The CDR3 sequence is 11 residues long. The germline V gene encodes CDR1 SEHNR and CDR2 FQNEAQ (reference sequence). CDR3 coding DNA: TGTGCCAGCAGCTTACTAAACGAGCAGTACTTC. This codes for CASSLLNEQYF.

This clone was seen once. V is TRBV6-4 and J is TRBJ1-4; 10 bases fit TRBD1. Trimming cost V 6 bases and J 5 bases; bases outside gene matches: 6. The CDR3 totals 15 residues. Germline CDR1 MRHNA, CDR2 SNTAGT. The CDR3 DNA reads as TGTGCCAGCAGAGCACGACAGGGGGCGAATGAAAAACTGTTTTTT. Its translation is CASRARQGANEKLFF.

The chain combines TRBV28 with TRBJ2-7, with TRBD2 identical over 13 bases. J was trimmed by 2 bases and V by 6 bases; bases with no gene match: 7. The germline V gene has CDR1 MDHEN and CDR2 SYDVKM. The CDR3 is 16 amino acids. CDR3: CASRETGTSGTYEQYF. The CDR3 coding sequence is TGTGCCAGCAGGGAGACCGGGACTAGCGGGACCTACGAGCAGTACTTC.

The chain couples TRBV10-3 to TRBJ2-5; D might be TRBD2 (7 bases). V shed 9 bases and J shed 5 bases, with 16 bases lying between them. This CDR3 has 13 residues. Looked up from germline, CDR1 is ENHRY and CDR2 is SYGVKD. This CDR3 is CAIRLGGHETQYF. The CDR3 DNA reads as TGTGCCATACGGCTGGGGGGGCACGAGACCCAGTACTTC.

The chain has TRBV28 and TRBJ1-4; D gene unclear. The CDR3 has 14 residues. Germline V lookup: CDR1 MDHEN, CDR2 SYDVKM. With 7 bases removed from V and 7 bases from J, the gap between germline ends came to 16 bases. CDR3 bases: TGTGCCAGCACGGCAGGCGTACTAGGTGAAAAACTGTTTTTT. This encodes CASTAGVLGEKLFF.

The rearrangement joins TRBV6-5 to TRBJ1-5; no reliable D call. The CDR3 runs 14 residues. CDR1 and CDR2 (germline): MNHEY, SVGAGI. The V end lost 2 bases, the J end lost 0 bases, and 5 bases lay between the germline ends. The CDR3 loop reads CASSYEYSNQPQHF. In DNA, the CDR3 is TGTGCCAGCAGTTACGAGTATAGCAATCAGCCCCAGCATTTT.

The rearrangement uses TRBV7-3 and TRBJ2-5; 8 bases agree with TRBD1. Germline CDR1 and CDR2: SGHTA and FQGTGA. V lost 5 bases, J lost 5 bases, and 7 bases stayed unmatched. This CDR3 has 14 residues. The CDR3 here is CASSPQGAAETQYF. In nucleotides, the CDR3 is TGTGCCAGCAGCCCCCAGGGGGCCGCCGAGACCCAGTACTTC. Together with reference TRBV7-3 and TRBJ2-5, the CDR3 gives the full variable domain: GAGVSQTPSNKVTEKGKYVELRCDPISGHTALYWYRQSLGQGPEFLIYFQGTGAADDSGLPNDRFFAVRPEGSVSTLKIQRTERGDSAVYLCASSPQGAAETQYFGPGTRLLVL.

DNA for the CDR3: TGTGCCAGCAGTGGGGACACTCAAGAGACCCAGTACTTC. Translated, it gives CASSGDTQETQYF. The rearrangement uses TRBV25-1 and TRBJ2-5; possibly TRBD1 for D (6 bases). Germline values: CDR1 MGHDK, CDR2 SYGVNS. The V end was cut by 4 bases, the J end by 2 bases, with 8 bases between. This CDR3 region has 13 residues.

This sequence joins TRBV19 and TRBJ2-3; D unclear. The V and J ends lost 6 bases and 0 bases respectively, with 13 bases between them. Looked up from germline, CDR1 is LNHDA and CDR2 is SQIVND (reference sequence). This CDR3 has 15 amino acids. CDR3: CASRPRWVSTDTQYF. CDR3 DNA sequence: TGTGCCAGTAGGCCCAGGTGGGTCAGCACAGATACGCAGTATTTT.

This chain links TRBV20-1 with TRBJ1-2; 7 nucleotides align to TRBD1. The CDR3 spans 11 residues. CDR1 and CDR2 (germline): DFQATT, SNEGSKA (reference sequence). J was trimmed by 5 bases and V by 6 bases; bases with no gene match: 3. CDR3 sequence: CSARGQYGYTF. The CDR3 DNA reads TGCAGTGCAAGGGGGCAGTATGGCTACACCTTC.

The rearrangement uses TRBV27 and TRBJ2-3; D uncertain. CDR3 size: 15 residues. The V end lost 8 bases, the J end lost 0 bases, and 15 bases lay between the germline ends. Germline V gene sequence: CDR1 MNHEY, CDR2 SMNVEV (reference sequence). Written as DNA, the CDR3 is TGTGCCAGCGGGTCTAGTTTCTCTAGCACAGATACGCAGTATTTT. Its translation is CASGSSFSSTDTQYF.

V gene TRBV6-1 combines with J gene TRBJ2-7; TRBD2 aligns across 16 bases. V lost 1 base and J lost 3; bases outside the gene matches: 9. CDR3 length: 19 amino acids. Per germline, CDR1 MNHNS and CDR2 SASEGT. CDR3 nucleotides: TGTGCCAGCAGTGAAGTCTGGGGACTAGCGGGAGGGGGGCGCTACGAGCAGTACTTC. Translation gives CASSEVWGLAGGGRYEQYF.

This clone showed up just a few times. The chain links TRBV4-3 to TRBJ2-7; D might be TRBD1 (6 bases). The end of the DNA is better explained by TRBJ2-5, so the J call may be wrong. The CDR3 loop spans 13 amino acids. The germline V gene encodes CDR1 LGHNA and CDR2 YSLEER. The CDR3 protein is CASSPPGAETQYF. DNA for the CDR3: TGCGCCAGCAGCCCTCCAGGGGCGGAGACCCAGTACTTC.

The chain has TRBV2 and TRBJ1-6, with TRBD1 matching 9 bases. There are 13 residues in the CDR3. With 9 bases clipped from V and 7 bases from J, the junction kept 4 bases outside the gene matches. The germline CDR1 and CDR2 sequences are SNHLY and FYNNEI. The CDR3 loop reads CASTGTGNSPLHF. In DNA, the CDR3 is TGTGCCAGTACCGGGACAGGGAATTCACCCCTCCACTTT.

This chain uses TRBV2 with TRBJ2-3; TRBD1 matches at 10 bases. This CDR3 is 15 amino acids long. The V gene end was trimmed by 4 bases and the J gene end by 5 bases; junction bases not matched to a gene: 6. Germline loops: CDR1 SNHLY, CDR2 FYNNEI. The CDR3 DNA reads TGTGCCAGCAGTGTAGAGACAGGGGGCGGAGATACGCAGTATTTT. Amino acids: CASSVETGGGDTQYF.

The chain is built from TRBV19 and TRBJ2-3; TRBD1 is a possible D gene (6 bases). V lost 3 bases, J lost 6 bases, and 7 bases lay in between. The CDR3 contains 12 residues. CDR1 is LNHDA and CDR2 is SQIVND in the germline V gene (reference sequence). The CDR3 coding sequence is TGTGCCAGTAGTATCCAGGGGGATACGCAGTATTTT. It is translated as CASSIQGDTQYF.

The V call is TRBV5-6, the J call TRBJ2-7; no clear D gene. The CDR3 is 16 amino acids. CDR1 is SGHDT, CDR2 YYEEEE, per germline. The V and J ends lost 6 bases and 6 bases respectively, with 25 bases between them. The CDR3 coding sequence is TGTGCCAGCACCATTGGGTCGGCTAAATCCCTAGGCGAGCAGTACTTC. This encodes CASTIGSAKSLGEQYF.

This rearrangement joins TRBV11-3 to TRBJ1-5, with D possibly being TRBD1 (6 bases). Germline CDR1 and CDR2: SGHNT and YENEEA. CDR3 size: 14 residues. The V and J ends lost 6 bases and 6 bases respectively, with 15 bases between them. This CDR3 is CASRPRRGGQPQHF. Here the CDR3 DNA reads TGTGCCAGCAGGCCTAGGAGGGGGGGTCAGCCCCAGCATTTT.

This chain uses TRBV5-1 with TRBJ2-7; 12 positions match TRBD1. This CDR3 region has 14 residues. The germline CDR1 and CDR2 sequences are SGHRS and YFSETQ. V trimming: 3 bases; J trimming: 6 bases; junction bases outside the gene matches: 4. CDR3 amino acids: CASSSPGQGAEQYF. The CDR3 region has the DNA TGCGCCAGCAGCTCTCCGGGACAGGGGGCCGAGCAGTACTTC.

This clone showed up just once. This chain links TRBV28 with TRBJ2-7; 7 positions agree with TRBD1. V lost 3 bases to trimming and J lost 6 bases; unmatched junction nucleotides: 5. Germline CDR1 is MDHEN and CDR2 is SYDVKM. This CDR3 spans 13 amino acids. The CDR3 DNA sequence: TGTGCCAGCAGTTTCCTCCCAGGGGGCGAGCAGTACTTC. Amino acid sequence: CASSFLPGGEQYF. The variable domain in full, with the rest retrieved from reference TRBV28 and TRBJ2-7, is DVKVTQSSRYLVKRTGEKVFLECVQDMDHENMFWYRQDPGLGLRLIYFSYDVKMKEKGDIPEGYSVSREKKERFSLILESASTNQTSMYLCASSFLPGGEQYFGPGTRLTVT.

This clone was detected once. V is TRBV7-9 and J is TRBJ1-2; D is perhaps TRBD1 (5 bases). V was pared by 4 bases and J by 6 bases, with 18 bases between. The germline CDR1 and CDR2 sequences are SEHNR and FQNEAQ (reference sequence). This CDR3 comprises 15 residues. The CDR3 nucleotides are TGTGCCAGCAGCTCCTATCAGGGAAGCGAGGATGGCTACACCTTC. This gives the protein CASSSYQGSEDGYTF.

The chain couples TRBV7-9 to TRBJ1-2; no reliable D call. Trimming cost V 4 bases and J 4 bases, with 7 bases left between them. CDR3 length equals 12 residues. Germline loops: CDR1 SEHNR, CDR2 FQNEAQ (reference sequence). Here the CDR3 reads CASSSTAYGYTF. The DNA of the CDR3 is TGTGCCAGCAGCTCAACAGCCTATGGCTACACCTTC.

The rearrangement links TRBV15 to TRBJ2-3; 9 nucleotides align to TRBD1. J was trimmed by 4 bases and V by 4 bases; bases with no gene match: 9. This CDR3 contains 16 residues. Looked up from germline, CDR1 is LNHNV and CDR2 is YYDKDF (reference sequence). CDR3 in amino acids: CATSIRQGGFPDTQYF. DNA of the CDR3: TGTGCCACCAGCATCCGACAGGGGGGCTTCCCAGATACGCAGTATTTT. The full variable domain, its missing parts supplied by reference TRBV15 and TRBJ2-3, is DAMVIQNPRYQVTQFGKPVTLSCSQTLNHNVMYWYQQKSSQAPKLLFHYYDKDFNNEADTPDNFQSRRPNTSFCFLDIRSPGLGDTAMYLCATSIRQGGFPDTQYFGPGTRLTVL.

The chain joins TRBV30 to TRBJ1-1; perhaps TRBD1 as D (6 bases). Trimming took 3 bases from V and 2 from J, leaving 10 bases between them. This CDR3 has 13 residues. Germline V CDR1 and CDR2: GTSNPN, SVGIG (reference sequence). For the CDR3, the DNA is TGTGCCTGGAGAGTGGGACACAACACTGAAGCTTTCTTT. Its protein is CAWRVGHNTEAFF.

This clone was picked up a small number of times. The chain joins TRBV28 to TRBJ1-1; D unclear. In germline, CDR1 is MDHEN, CDR2 SYDVKM. V lost 6 bases, J lost 0 bases, and 5 bases lay in between. CDR3 size: 12 residues. CDR3 sequence: CASSRMNTEAFF. Here the CDR3 DNA reads TGTGCCAGCAGCCGTATGAACACTGAAGCTTTCTTT.

The genes are TRBV18 and TRBJ1-3; no clear D. Germline V lookup: CDR1 KGHSH, CDR2 LQKENI. This CDR3 is built from 15 residues. The V gene lost 3 bases and the J gene lost 0 bases, with 9 bases spanning the gap. CDR3 in DNA: TGTGCCAGCTCACCGGGCCCCTACTCTGGAAACACCATATATTTT. It is translated as CASSPGPYSGNTIYF. The whole variable domain, remainder taken from reference TRBV18 and TRBJ1-3, is NAGVMQNPRHLVRRRGQEARLRCSPMKGHSHVYWYRQLPEEGLKFMVYLQKENIIDESGMPKERFSAEFPKEGPSILRIQQVVRGDSAAYFCASSPGPYSGNTIYFGEGSWLTVV.